A selection of T cell receptor beta chains follows, all from one sample in a study of blood T cell repertoires in COVID-19. The method was immunoSEQ multiplex PCR; TCRdb's version includes in-frame clones alone and lacks a portion of them. The sample carries approximately 190,000 clones, approximately 90% recorded once. The sequencing input was PBMCs or T cells enriched from blood (not recorded which). The receptors shown here come from a woman aged 40 to 50 in a cohort exposed to, infected with or recovered from COVID-19 (not recorded which). Both conserved end residues are part of each CDR3. Part of the rows lack a size; the others show once, few, many or a class for expanded clones.

clone_size j_call v_call cdr3_aa
- TRBJ2-7 TRBV19 CASSTAQGYEQYF
- TRBJ2-7 TRBV20-1 CSASAPSGPFYEQYF
few TRBJ1-1 TRBV12-3/TRBV12-4 CASSWAALEAFF
- TRBJ2-7 TRBV5-4 CASAGGTSGVLYEQYF
- TRBJ2-2 TRBV2 CASSEGLVVTGELFF
- TRBJ1-2 TRBV28 CASIRQGRYTF
- TRBJ2-3 TRBV5-4 CASNEPGLGADTQYF
- TRBJ2-1 TRBV5-5 CASSFHREGTEQFF
- TRBJ2-3 TRBV29-1 CSVEREGRDDTQYF
- TRBJ1-2 TRBV19 CASTPGTGGSGYTF